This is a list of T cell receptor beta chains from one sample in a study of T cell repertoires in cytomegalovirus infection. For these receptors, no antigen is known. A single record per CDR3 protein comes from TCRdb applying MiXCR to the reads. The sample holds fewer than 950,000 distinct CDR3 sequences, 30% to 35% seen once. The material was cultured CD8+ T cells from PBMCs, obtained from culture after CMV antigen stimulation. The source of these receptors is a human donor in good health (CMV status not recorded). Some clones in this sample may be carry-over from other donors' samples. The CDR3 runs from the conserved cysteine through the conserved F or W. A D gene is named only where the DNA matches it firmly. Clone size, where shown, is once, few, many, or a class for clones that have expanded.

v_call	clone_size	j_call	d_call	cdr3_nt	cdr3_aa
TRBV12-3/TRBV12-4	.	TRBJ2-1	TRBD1	TGTGCCAGCAGTTTAAAGGGGGCTGAGCAGTTCTTC	CASSLKGAEQFF
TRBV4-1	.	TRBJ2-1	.	TGCGCCAGCAGCCGCGAAGGGGGGGTTGAGCAGTTCTTC	CASSREGGVEQFF
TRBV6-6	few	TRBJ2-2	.	TGTGCCAGCAGTGGGGGCCTAGCCCCAGGGGCCGGGGAGCTGTTTTTT	CASSGGLAPGAGELFF
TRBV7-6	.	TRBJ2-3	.	TGTGCTAGCAGCCCTGCGGGCGAAGATACGCAGTATTTT	CASSPAGEDTQYF
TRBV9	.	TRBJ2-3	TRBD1	TGTGCCAGCAGCGTGGACGGACAGGGGGCAGATACGCAGTATTTT	CASSVDGQGADTQYF
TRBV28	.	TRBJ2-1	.	TGTGCCAGCAGTTTTTTTAGGGATCCGGACAATGAGCAGTTCTTC	CASSFFRDPDNEQFF
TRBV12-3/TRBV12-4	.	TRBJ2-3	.	TGTGCCAGTCGTGAGGTCGGAGGGGGCACAGATACGCAGTATTTT	CASREVGGGTDTQYF
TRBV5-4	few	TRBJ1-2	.	TGTGCCAGCAGCTTGAGATCCCTGGCGGGCGTAACAGAGTGGAACTATGGCTACACCTTC	CASSLRSLAGVTEWNYGYTF
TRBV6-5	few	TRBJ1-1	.	TGTGCCAGCAGTTACTCTGGGACATTGAACACTGAAGCTTTCTTT	CASSYSGTLNTEAFF
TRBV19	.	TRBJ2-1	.	TGTGCCAGTAACGAGGGGGGCCAATACAATGAGCAGTTCTTC	CASNEGGQYNEQFF
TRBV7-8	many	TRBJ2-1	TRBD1	TGTGCCAGCAGCTTTTTAACCGGGACAGGGGGATACAATGAGCAGTTCTTC	CASSFLTGTGGYNEQFF
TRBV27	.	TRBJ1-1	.	TGTGCCAGCAGTTTAATGGGGGACAACACTGAAGCTTTCTTT	CASSLMGDNTEAFF
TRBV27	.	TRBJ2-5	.	TGTGCCAGCAGCTTCCTTGGGCTCACCGGGGAGACCCAGTACTTC	CASSFLGLTGETQYF
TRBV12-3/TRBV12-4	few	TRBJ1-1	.	TGTGCCAGCACTCCGGGGATTTATAACACTGAAGCTTTCTTT	CASTPGIYNTEAFF
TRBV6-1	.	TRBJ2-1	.	TGTGCCAGCGCTGTTGAAGACCACAATGAGCAGTTCTTC	CASAVEDHNEQFF
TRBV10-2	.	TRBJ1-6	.	TGCGCCAGCAGTGCATCCATGAGTAATTCACCCCTCCACTTT	CASSASMSNSPLHF
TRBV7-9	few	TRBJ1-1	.	TGTGCCAGCAGCTCACACCCATTAGACCCCAGAACTGAAGCTTTCTTT	CASSSHPLDPRTEAFF
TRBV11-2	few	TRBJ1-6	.	TGTGCCAGCAGCCGGACAGAAGCCTATAATTCACCCCTCCACTTT	CASSRTEAYNSPLHF
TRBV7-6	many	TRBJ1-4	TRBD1	TGTGCCAGCAGCTTAGTCGGCAGGGGGTTGCCAACTAATGAAAAACTGTTTTTT	CASSLVGRGLPTNEKLFF
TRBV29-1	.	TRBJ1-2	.	TGCAGCGTTGCAGATCGTGGGGCCGGAGTCTATGGCTACACCTTC	CSVADRGAGVYGYTF
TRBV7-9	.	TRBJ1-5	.	TGTGCCAGCAGCGACCGGGACACGAATCAGCCCCAGCATTTT	CASSDRDTNQPQHF
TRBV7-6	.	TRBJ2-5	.	TGTGCCAGCAGCTTGCCGGGATCACCGGAGACCCAGTACTTC	CASSLPGSPETQYF
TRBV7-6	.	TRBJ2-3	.	TGTGCCAGCAGCCTCGAGGGGATGTATACGCAGTATTTT	CASSLEGMYTQYF
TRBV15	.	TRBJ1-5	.	TGTGCCACCAGCAGCCCGCACCTAGGACGGCACCAGCCCCAGCATTTT	CATSSPHLGRHQPQHF
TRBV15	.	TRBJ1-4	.	TGTGCCACCAGCCCCATGGGCACTAATGAAAAACTGTTTTTT	CATSPMGTNEKLFF
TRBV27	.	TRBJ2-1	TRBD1	TGTGCCAGCAGTAAACGGGACACAGGGGCCAATGAGCAGTTCTTC	CASSKRDTGANEQFF
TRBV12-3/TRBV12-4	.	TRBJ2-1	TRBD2	TGTGCCAGCAGTTCACCCGGGACTAGCTACGTTGAGCAGTTCTTC	CASSSPGTSYVEQFF
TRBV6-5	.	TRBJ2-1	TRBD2	TGTGCCAGCACCTCCGCGACTAGCCAAGACTACAATGAGCAGTTCTTC	CASTSATSQDYNEQFF
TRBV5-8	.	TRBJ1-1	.	TGTGCCAGCAACCTGGGTAGGGGCACTGAAGCTTTCTTT	CASNLGRGTEAFF
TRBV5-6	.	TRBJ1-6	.	TGTGCCAGCAGCTTGGCCCCGGGCCCCGGTTCCTATAATTCACCCCTCCACTTT	CASSLAPGPGSYNSPLHF
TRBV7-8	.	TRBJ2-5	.	TGTGCCAGCAGCGTCGATCAGGGGGGGCAAGAGACCCAGTACTTC	CASSVDQGGQETQYF
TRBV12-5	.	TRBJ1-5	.	TGTGCTAGTGGAACCGGACGGAATAGCAATCAGCCCCAGCATTTT	CASGTGRNSNQPQHF
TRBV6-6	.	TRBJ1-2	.	TGTGCCAGCAGTCGTAACAGGTTCTATGGCTACACCTTC	CASSRNRFYGYTF
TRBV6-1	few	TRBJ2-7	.	TGTGCCAGCAGTGAATCCAGGGGAGAGGACGAGCAGTACTTC	CASSESRGEDEQYF
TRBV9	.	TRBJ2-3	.	TGTGCCAGCAGCATCAGCGGGTCTGGGCGGTTGGGAGATACGCAGTATTTT	CASSISGSGRLGDTQYF
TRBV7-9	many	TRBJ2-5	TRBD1	TGTGCCAGCAGCAAGGGACAGGATGAAGAGACCCAGTACTTC	CASSKGQDEETQYF